This T cell receptor (beta chain) was sequenced in a study of vaccination effects on CD4 cells after COVID-19. Sequencing followed a ViraFEST assay step that expanded antigen-specific CD4+ T cells with viral peptide pools. Culture lasted roughly 9 days before CD4+ T cell isolation. Absence of prior SARS-CoV-2 infection characterized the vaccine recipients, who showed negative nucleocapsid antibodies. Half the medium was swapped for IL-2 medium on days 3 and 7. The assay was immunoSEQ multiplex PCR, and TCRdb's table has in-frame clones only and misses some. The table includes under 30,000 clones, around three quarters detected once. The J segment lost 2 bases and the V segment lost 6 bases, leaving 7 bases of the junction unmatched. From germline, CDR1 is LNHDA and CDR2 SQIVND (reference sequence). The CDR3 is 15 residues long. As concerns this clone: Its antigen remains unknown.

The origin of this receptor is a human donor who received a COVID-19 vaccine. The chain joins TRBV19 to TRBJ2-1; 7 bases fit TRBD1. Specimen: CD4+ T cells from PBMCs cultured with HCoV-NL63 spike peptides, collected before COVID-19 vaccination. This chain's CDR3 is CASRHPGGPYNEQFF. DNA for the CDR3: TGTGCCAGTAGACATCCAGGGGGTCCCTACAATGAGCAGTTCTTC.